This T cell receptor (beta chain) was found in a study of CD8+CD57+ T cells in acquired aplastic anemia. Across the study: Healthy donor CD4+ samples were sequenced to a depth that averaged around 9.8 million reads.

There are many counts of this clonotype. Genomic DNA provided the template from which TCR beta VDJ and CDR3 profiles were obtained. TCRdb re-analysed the reads in MiXCR, keeping a single row per CDR3 protein. The profile shows roughly 80,000 distinct CDR3 sequences, around 44% of them singletons. The sequence was obtained from a human donor in good health, serving as a control. The sequenced sample was sorted CD4+, CD8+, or CD8+CD57+ T cells (not recorded which) from PBMCs.

The CDR3 here is CSARTGNYNEQFF. CDR3 coding DNA: TGCAGTGCTAGGACGGGAAACTACAATGAGCAGTTCTTC. This sequence joins TRBV20-1 and TRBJ2-1; D may be TRBD2 (5 bases). The CDR3 totals 13 residues. CDR1 and CDR2 (germline): DFQATT, SNEGSKA (reference sequence). Trimming removed 3 bases at V and 3 bases at J, with 9 bases between.